This T cell receptor beta chain is from a study of response to subunit inactivated influenza vaccine. This clonotype has ten or more counts. In TCRdb, the RT-PCR reads were re-called with MiXCR into one record per CDR3 protein. The data show approximately 530,000 distinct CDR3 sequences, approximately 7.8% seen once. Trimming took off 5 bases at V and 3 bases at J, with 18 bases between the two ends. The CDR3 sequence is 16 residues long. This TCR derives from a man between 50 and 75 years old who received an inactivated influenza vaccine. The sample was PBMCs from blood, taken about 24 months after vaccination. The chain couples TRBV12-3 or TRBV12-4 to TRBJ2-3; D ambiguous. The CDR3 DNA sequence: TGTGCCAGCAGTCTGATAGCCGATCACCGTACAGATACGCAGTATTTT. Amino acid sequence: CASSLIADHRTDTQYF.